The source of this TCR beta chain is a study of T cell responses to AZD1222 COVID-19 vaccine. General observations from the study: At baseline, seropositivity was found in only a handful of AZD1222 recipients.

This clone was observed once. What it binds is not known. This table comes from immunoSEQ multiplex PCR, and its TCRdb copy is limited to in-frame clones, with some not included. The sample lists some 150,000 clones, approximately 90% seen once, with 2.6% in the top ten. The CDR3 consists of 15 residues. V lost 1 base to trimming and J lost 10 bases; unmatched junction nucleotides: 9. Germline V lookup: CDR1 SGHDT, CDR2 YYEEEE. This TCR was recovered from an adult in good health. The source was peripheral blood, collected on day 0 of AZD1222 vaccination. This rearrangement joins TRBV5-6 to TRBJ2-1; 9 nucleotides align to TRBD2. The CDR3 DNA reads as TGTGCCAGCAGCTTGCTAGCGGGGACGTCTATGGAGCAGTTCTTC. This encodes CASSLLAGTSMEQFF. The full variable domain, completed using reference TRBV5-6 and TRBJ2-1, is DAGVTQSPTHLIKTRGQQVTLRCSPKSGHDTVSWYQQALGQGPQFIFQYYEEEERQRGNFPDRFSGHQFPNYSSELNVNALLLGDSALYLCASSLLAGTSMEQFFGPGTRLTVL.